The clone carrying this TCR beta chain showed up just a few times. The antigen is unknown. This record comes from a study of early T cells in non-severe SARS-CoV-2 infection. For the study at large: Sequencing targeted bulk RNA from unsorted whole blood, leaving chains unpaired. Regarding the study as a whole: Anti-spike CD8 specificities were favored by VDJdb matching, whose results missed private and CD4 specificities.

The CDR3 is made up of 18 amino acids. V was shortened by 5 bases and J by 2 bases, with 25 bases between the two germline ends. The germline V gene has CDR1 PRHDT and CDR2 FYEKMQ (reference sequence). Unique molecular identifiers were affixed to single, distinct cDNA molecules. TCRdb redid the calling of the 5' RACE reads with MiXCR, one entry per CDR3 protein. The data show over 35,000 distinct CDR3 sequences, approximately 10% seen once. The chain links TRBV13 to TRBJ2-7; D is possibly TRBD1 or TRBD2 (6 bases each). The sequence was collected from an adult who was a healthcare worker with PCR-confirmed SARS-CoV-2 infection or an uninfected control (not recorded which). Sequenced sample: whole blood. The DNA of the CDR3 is TGTGCCAGCAGCCCGGATACAGGGATACGCGGGGTTACCTACGAGCAGTACTTC. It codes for CASSPDTGIRGVTYEQYF.